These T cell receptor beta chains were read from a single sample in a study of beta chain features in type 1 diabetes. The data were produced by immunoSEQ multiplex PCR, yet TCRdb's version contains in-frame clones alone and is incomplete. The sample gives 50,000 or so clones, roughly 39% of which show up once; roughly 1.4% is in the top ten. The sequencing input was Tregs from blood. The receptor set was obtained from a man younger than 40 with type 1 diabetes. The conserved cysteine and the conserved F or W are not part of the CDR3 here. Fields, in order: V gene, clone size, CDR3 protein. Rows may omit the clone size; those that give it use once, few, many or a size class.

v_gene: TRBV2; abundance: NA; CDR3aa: ASSIDRRDYGYT
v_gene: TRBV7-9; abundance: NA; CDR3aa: ASSLAVGASEQY
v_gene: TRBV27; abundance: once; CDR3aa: ASSSIRLAGAGTQY
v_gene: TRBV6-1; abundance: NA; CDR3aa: ASSGPTVAPSYEQY
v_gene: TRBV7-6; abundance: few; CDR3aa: ASSSSSGANVLT
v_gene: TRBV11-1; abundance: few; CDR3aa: ASSFSTEAF
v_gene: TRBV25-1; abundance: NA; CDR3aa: ASRGTGTGPDTQY
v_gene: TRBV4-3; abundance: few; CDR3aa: ASSQGRGKNTEAF
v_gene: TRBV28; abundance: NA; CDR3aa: ASRDQAETQY
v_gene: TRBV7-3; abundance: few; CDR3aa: ASSRTIQETQY
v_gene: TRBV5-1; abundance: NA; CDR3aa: ASSWSFHNEQF
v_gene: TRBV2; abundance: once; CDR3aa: ASSVERDQPQH
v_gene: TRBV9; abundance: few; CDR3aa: ASSSGNNQPQH
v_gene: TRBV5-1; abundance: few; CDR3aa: ASSPKSGQGYGYT
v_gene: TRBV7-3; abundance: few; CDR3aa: ASSSGLAGVSDTQY
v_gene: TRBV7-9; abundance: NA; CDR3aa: ASSLGRIAAGGSPLH